Included here is one TCR beta chain sequence, with context. The data belong to a study of blood T cells in healthy people across ages. This CDR3 is 14 amino acids long. V dropped 1 base and J dropped 10; count of bases not matched to a gene: 5. The germline V gene has CDR1 SEHNR and CDR2 FQNEAQ (reference sequence). Primers used in a second PCR of roughly 7 to 12 cycles were a sample-barcoded 5' primer and a J-beta primer mix. One entry per CDR3 protein results from TCRdb running MiXCR on the 5' RACE reads. The data contain around 780,000 distinct CDR3 sequences, 56% of them singletons. The receptor comes from a man aged 40-50 years in good health. The chain employs TRBV7-9 and TRBJ1-4; 8 bases agree with TRBD1. Sequenced: blood. CDR3 amino acids: CASSLGQGIGKLFF. The CDR3 bases are TGTGCCAGCAGCTTAGGACAGGGGATAGGAAAACTGTTTTTT.